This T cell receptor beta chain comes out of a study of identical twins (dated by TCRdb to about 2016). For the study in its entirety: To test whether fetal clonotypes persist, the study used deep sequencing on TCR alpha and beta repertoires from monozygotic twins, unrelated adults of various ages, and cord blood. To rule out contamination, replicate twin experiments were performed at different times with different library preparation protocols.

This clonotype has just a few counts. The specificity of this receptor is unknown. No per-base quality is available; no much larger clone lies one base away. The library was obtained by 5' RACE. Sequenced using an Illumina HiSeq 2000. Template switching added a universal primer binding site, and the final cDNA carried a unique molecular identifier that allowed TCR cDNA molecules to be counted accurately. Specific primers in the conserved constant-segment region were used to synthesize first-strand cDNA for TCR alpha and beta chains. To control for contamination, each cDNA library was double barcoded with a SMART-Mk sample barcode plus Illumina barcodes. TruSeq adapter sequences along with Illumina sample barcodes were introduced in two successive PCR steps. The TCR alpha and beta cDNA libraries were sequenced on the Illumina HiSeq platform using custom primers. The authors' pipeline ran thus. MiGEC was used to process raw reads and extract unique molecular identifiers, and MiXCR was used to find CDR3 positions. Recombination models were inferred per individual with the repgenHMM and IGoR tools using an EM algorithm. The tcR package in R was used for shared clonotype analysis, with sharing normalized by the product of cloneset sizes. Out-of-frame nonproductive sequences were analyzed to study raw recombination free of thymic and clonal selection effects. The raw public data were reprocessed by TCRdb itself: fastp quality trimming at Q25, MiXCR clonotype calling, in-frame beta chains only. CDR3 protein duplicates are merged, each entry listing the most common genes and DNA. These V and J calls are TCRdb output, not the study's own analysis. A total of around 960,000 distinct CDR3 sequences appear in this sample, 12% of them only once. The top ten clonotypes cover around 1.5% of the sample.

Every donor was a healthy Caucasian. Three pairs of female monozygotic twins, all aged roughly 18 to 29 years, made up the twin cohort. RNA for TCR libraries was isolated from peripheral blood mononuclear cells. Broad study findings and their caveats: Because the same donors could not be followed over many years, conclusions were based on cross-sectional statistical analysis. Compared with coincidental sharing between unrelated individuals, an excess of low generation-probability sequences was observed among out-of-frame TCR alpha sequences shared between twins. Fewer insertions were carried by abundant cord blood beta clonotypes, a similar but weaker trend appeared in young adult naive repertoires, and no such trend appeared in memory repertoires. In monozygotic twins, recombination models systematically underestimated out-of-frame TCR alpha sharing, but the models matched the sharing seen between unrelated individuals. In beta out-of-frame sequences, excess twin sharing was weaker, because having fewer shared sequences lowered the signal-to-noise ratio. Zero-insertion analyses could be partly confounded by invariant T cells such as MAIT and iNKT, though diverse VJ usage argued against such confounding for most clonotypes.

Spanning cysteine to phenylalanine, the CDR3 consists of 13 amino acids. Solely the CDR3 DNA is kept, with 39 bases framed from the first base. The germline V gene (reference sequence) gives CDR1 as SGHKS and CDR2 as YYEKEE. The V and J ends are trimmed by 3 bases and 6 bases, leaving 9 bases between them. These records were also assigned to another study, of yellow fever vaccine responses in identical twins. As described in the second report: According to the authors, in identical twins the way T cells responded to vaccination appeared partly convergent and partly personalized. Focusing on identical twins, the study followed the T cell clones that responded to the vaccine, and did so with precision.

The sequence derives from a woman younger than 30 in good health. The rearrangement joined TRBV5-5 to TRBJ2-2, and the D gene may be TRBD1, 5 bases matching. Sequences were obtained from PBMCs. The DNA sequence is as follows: TGTGCCAGCAGCTGGACACAGGCCGGGGAGCTGTTTTTT. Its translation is CASSWTQAGELFF. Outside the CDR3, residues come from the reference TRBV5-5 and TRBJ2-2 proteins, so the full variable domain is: DAGVTQSPTHLIKTRGQQVTLRCSPISGHKSVSWYQQVLGQGPQFIFQYYEKEERGRGNFPDRFSARQFPNYSSELNVNALLLGDSALYLCASSWTQAGELFFGEGSRLTVL.